These T cell receptor beta chains were read from a single sample in a study of T cell changes during pregnancy in multiple sclerosis. The table came from immunoSEQ multiplex PCR; TCRdb's copy has only in-frame clones and leaves some out. This repertoire shows under 130,000 clones, 85% to 95% found once; its top ten account for more than 0.85%. The sample here was peripheral blood, taken after pregnancy. These TCRs come from a female donor with multiple sclerosis, enrolled in a pregnancy study. The CDR3 runs from the conserved cysteine through the conserved F or W. D genes are given only for firm matches. Clone sizes are given selectively: once, few, many, or a class where the clone is expanded.

clone size	D gene	V gene	CDR3 protein
NA	NA	TRBV11-2	CASSLSRVRSLHF
NA	TRBD1	TRBV5-4	CASSLWDRGPTEAFF
NA	TRBD2	TRBV7-3	CASSPSSSGVSNEQFF
NA	NA	TRBV7-3	CASSLGGLTEAFF
NA	NA	TRBV7-7	CASSPSVANTGELFF
NA	NA	TRBV7-8	CASKDSFTEAFF
NA	NA	TRBV5-1	CASSLGGTFRGDTQYF
NA	TRBD2	TRBV11-3	CASSSHDLAGSANEQFF
NA	NA	TRBV7-6	CASSLVSGRVIVGPTDTQYF
NA	TRBD2	TRBV5-1	CASSLAGGNEQFF
NA	NA	TRBV19	CASTSGAAYGYTF
NA	NA	TRBV6-5	CASSYSGHTSYEQYF
NA	NA	TRBV11-2	CASSLGQSYEQYF
NA	TRBD2	TRBV5-1	CASSPGLFSYEQYF
NA	NA	TRBV27	CASSLGPEQFF
NA	TRBD1	TRBV5-1	CASSLGGTNEKLFF
NA	TRBD2	TRBV7-9	CASSLRSPAGGFTDTQYF
NA	TRBD1	TRBV7-6	CASSSGTAPYEQYF
NA	TRBD1	TRBV28	CASSPQGAIPEQYF
NA	TRBD2	TRBV10-3	CACREAAYNEQFF
NA	NA	TRBV5-4	CASSVGGKETQYF
NA	NA	TRBV1	CTSSLRGPLRVTEAFF
NA	NA	TRBV7-6	CASSLNPQGHEQYF
NA	NA	TRBV2	CASSEAMLGGQRYYEQYF
NA	TRBD1	TRBV19	CASSIPGQGVDTQYF
NA	TRBD1	TRBV6-5	CASRGDRTGFYEQYF
few	TRBD2	TRBV7-3	CASRLAGGPIGELFF
NA	TRBD2	TRBV7-3	CASSLTGLRRGDNEQFF
NA	NA	TRBV4-3	CASSQEGLYTEAFF
NA	NA	TRBV11-2	CASRGGGSERFNEQFF
once	NA	TRBV7-6	CASSFAGEVYEQYF
once	TRBD2	TRBV19	CASSPHSSGGHNEQFF
NA	TRBD1	TRBV6-1	CASKGQGAGEKLFF
NA	TRBD2	TRBV6-4	CASSDSSSGVNEQFF
NA	NA	TRBV19	CASSIVIMYNEQFF
NA	TRBD1	TRBV7-8	CASSASQGSQPQHF
NA	NA	TRBV19	CASSHGVSYEQYF
NA	NA	TRBV19	CASSIGLLNEQFF
NA	NA	TRBV18	CASSGGPDQPQHF
NA	TRBD1	TRBV6-1	CASSAKIGQGNEKLFF
NA	NA	TRBV6-4	CASSERPTQGEETQYF
NA	TRBD2	TRBV11-2	CASSLSGGRAYEQYF
NA	TRBD1	TRBV4-3	CASSQRADRVSGQPQHF
NA	NA	TRBV7-2	CASSLGADTQYF
NA	NA	TRBV27	CASSLNRRQWPSYEQYF
NA	NA	TRBV6-5	CASVPGRGSGNTIYF
NA	TRBD1	TRBV6-5	CASSRGQPNYGYTF
NA	NA	TRBV19	CASSIDTGDGEQFF
once	NA	TRBV25-1	CASSESGELNYEQYF
NA	NA	TRBV10-1	CASSEGRGTVGIYSNQPQHF